Listed below are T cell receptor beta chains from one sample, sequenced in a study of early T cells in non-severe SARS-CoV-2 infection. TCRdb re-analysed the 5' RACE reads in MiXCR, keeping a single row per CDR3 protein. The repertoire includes about 50,000 distinct CDR3 sequences, roughly 10% of them detected once, and 5.3% sits in the top ten. The material was whole blood, obtained at baseline. Receptors were obtained from an adult who was a healthcare worker with PCR-confirmed SARS-CoV-2 infection or an uninfected control (not recorded which). Both conserved end residues are part of each CDR3. D genes are given only for firm matches. A clone size is listed for some rows: how often the clone was seen (once, few, many), or a class if it is expanded.

>TRBJ2-3|.|.|TRBV2
TGTGCCAGCAGAGGGAGCGGCGCCGGCACAGATACGCAGTATTTT
CASRGSGAGTDTQYF
>TRBJ2-5|many|.|TRBV5-1
TGCGCCAGCAGCAAACAGGGCAGGGAGACCCAGTACTTC
CASSKQGRETQYF
>TRBJ2-3|many|.|TRBV29-1
TGCAGCGTTGACTGGTCAGATACGCAGTATTTT
CSVDWSDTQYF
>TRBJ1-1|many|.|TRBV20-1
TGCAGTGCGACCGGGGCTCCGGGGAACACTGAAGCTTTCTTT
CSATGAPGNTEAFF
>TRBJ1-1|.|TRBD1|TRBV29-1
TGCAGCGCGACAGGGAACATGAACACTGAAGCTTTCTTT
CSATGNMNTEAFF
>TRBJ2-5|many|.|TRBV7-6
TGTGCCAGCAGCTTAGCATTTGCGTCAACCCAAGAGACCCAGTACTTC
CASSLAFASTQETQYF
>TRBJ2-7|many|.|TRBV11-1
TGTGCCAGCAGCCGCCCCAACAGACAGAACGAGCAGTACTTC
CASSRPNRQNEQYF
>TRBJ1-3|.|.|TRBV7-2
TGTGCCAGCAGCTCCCACCTGGCGGACTCTGGAAACACCATATATTTT
CASSSHLADSGNTIYF
>TRBJ1-1|few|.|TRBV18
TGTGCCAGCTCACCGATCGAACAGCCTGGGGCGACTGAAGCTTTCTTT
CASSPIEQPGATEAFF
>TRBJ2-7|.|.|TRBV6-1
TGTGCCAGCAGTGAAGCGGCAAGGGGGGTACTCTACGAGCAGTACTTC
CASSEAARGVLYEQYF
>TRBJ2-7|.|TRBD1|TRBV24-1
TGTGCCACCAGTGATTCCGTCCACGGGACAGTGGGGGAGCAGTACTTC
CATSDSVHGTVGEQYF
>TRBJ2-1|.|.|TRBV7-9
TGTGCCAGCAGCTTATCTTTCAATGAGCAGTTCTTC
CASSLSFNEQFF
>TRBJ1-1|few|.|TRBV6-1
TGTGCCAGCAGTGAAGCTGGGCCCACTGAAGCTTTCTTT
CASSEAGPTEAFF
>TRBJ2-7|.|.|TRBV7-2
TGTGCCAGCAGCTTTATTCTGGGTTCAACGGTCGAGCAGTACTTC
CASSFILGSTVEQYF
>TRBJ2-7|.|.|TRBV10-1
TGCGCCAGCAGTGAGTCCCGGGACGCCGCCTACGAGCAGTACTTC
CASSESRDAAYEQYF
>TRBJ2-1|few|TRBD2|TRBV5-1
TGCGCCAGCAGTCGGACTAGCGCCTCCTACAATGAGCAGTTCTTC
CASSRTSASYNEQFF
>TRBJ1-5|few|TRBD1|TRBV29-1
TGCAGCGTTGAGGCAGGGGGGGATCAGCCCCAGCATTTT
CSVEAGGDQPQHF
>TRBJ2-3|few|.|TRBV4-3
TGCGCCAGCAGCCAAGATTTACGGGCGGATACGCAGTATTTT
CASSQDLRADTQYF
>TRBJ1-2|few|.|TRBV28
TGTGCCAGCAGCCCTGAGGGACCAGTTCACTATGGCTACACCTTC
CASSPEGPVHYGYTF
>TRBJ2-7|few|TRBD2|TRBV10-3
TGTGCCATCAGTGTAGCGCTAGCGGCCTACGAGCAGTACTTC
CAISVALAAYEQYF
>TRBJ2-2|few|.|TRBV29-1
TGCAGCGTTCAGCTAACCGGGCCAACTAACACCGGGGAGCTGTTTTTT
CSVQLTGPTNTGELFF
>TRBJ2-7|many|.|TRBV10-1
TGCGCCAGCAGTGACAGCTCCTACGAGCAGTACTTC
CASSDSSYEQYF
>TRBJ2-7|.|TRBD1|TRBV7-2
TGTGCCAGCAGCTCAGACAGGGGGGTCTACGAGCAGTACTTC
CASSSDRGVYEQYF
>TRBJ2-5|many|.|TRBV6-6
TGTGCCAGCAGTTACGGGAGCGGGACATCCGTCGAGACCCAGTACTTC
CASSYGSGTSVETQYF
>TRBJ2-5|.|.|TRBV7-2
TGTGCCAGCAGCTTACTTGGGCTAGGAGCTAAAGAGACCCAGTACTTC
CASSLLGLGAKETQYF
>TRBJ1-1|few|.|TRBV4-3
TGCGCCAGCAGCCAAGAAATGGGGTACACTGAAGCTTTCTTT
CASSQEMGYTEAFF
>TRBJ2-7|few|TRBD1|TRBV6-1
TGTGCCAGCAGTGAACGGGACAGGTTCGCCTACGAGCAGTACTTC
CASSERDRFAYEQYF
>TRBJ2-3|.|.|TRBV7-9
TGTGCCAGCAGCTTAGCGCTCGGGACAGATACGCAGTATTTT
CASSLALGTDTQYF
>TRBJ2-1|many|TRBD2|TRBV2
TGTGCCAGCAGTGGACTAGCGGGATACAATGAGCAGTTCTTC
CASSGLAGYNEQFF
>TRBJ2-7|.|.|TRBV29-1
TGCAGCGTTGGGGGGGACTCCTACGAGCAGTACTTC
CSVGGDSYEQYF
>TRBJ2-3|few|.|TRBV12-3/TRBV12-4
TGTGCCAGCAGTTTAGGGCAGGAGGAAGATACGCAGTATTTT
CASSLGQEEDTQYF
>TRBJ1-2|few|TRBD1|TRBV20-1
TGCAGTGCCGACCGGGACAGGGGCCTTGGCTACACCTTC
CSADRDRGLGYTF
>TRBJ2-7|few|.|TRBV3-1
TGTGCCAGCAGCCCCAATCACCAGGGTAACGAGCAGTACTTC
CASSPNHQGNEQYF
>TRBJ1-2|many|.|TRBV29-1
TGCAGCGTTGAACTTTCCGACTATGGCTACACCTTC
CSVELSDYGYTF
>TRBJ2-2|few|TRBD1|TRBV7-2
TGTGCCAGCAGAACCGGGACAGACACCGGGGAGCTGTTTTTT
CASRTGTDTGELFF
>TRBJ2-7|few|.|TRBV27
TGTGCCAGCAGTTCAAACCCCACAGGTCCCTACGAGCAGTACTTC
CASSSNPTGPYEQYF
>TRBJ2-7|many|TRBD2|TRBV28
TGTGCCAGCAGTACAGTAGCGGGGAGCTCCTACGAGCAGTACTTC
CASSTVAGSSYEQYF
>TRBJ2-7|many|TRBD1|TRBV27
TGTGCCAGCAGTAAACCGATCGGGACAGGTATACACGAGCAGTACTTC
CASSKPIGTGIHEQYF
>TRBJ1-6|.|.|TRBV20-1
TGCAGTGCTAGGGCCGGACAGACGGGCAATTCACCCCTCCACTTT
CSARAGQTGNSPLHF
>TRBJ2-7|many|.|TRBV15
TGTGCCACCAGCAGAGATCGCCGAACAACCCGGTACGAGCAGTACTTC
CATSRDRRTTRYEQYF
>TRBJ1-6|many|.|TRBV6-6
TGTGCCAGCAGTTACAGCCCTAGGGAACCTCCCCTCCACTTT
CASSYSPREPPLHF
>TRBJ2-5|many|TRBD2|TRBV6-6
TGTGCCAGCAGTTACCCTCCTAGCGGGGGGGAGACCCAGTACTTC
CASSYPPSGGETQYF
>TRBJ2-2|.|TRBD1|TRBV29-1
TGCAGCGTTGGGACAGGAGGCACCGGGGAGCTGTTTTTT
CSVGTGGTGELFF
>TRBJ1-2|many|.|TRBV7-9
TGTGCCAGCAGCTTATCGGCCGCTAACTATGGCTACACCTTC
CASSLSAANYGYTF
>TRBJ2-7|.|TRBD2|TRBV10-3
TGTGCCATCAGGGTAGCGCTAGCGGCCTACGAGCAGTACTTC
CAIRVALAAYEQYF
>TRBJ2-7|many|TRBD1|TRBV4-1
TGCGCCAGCAGCTTTGGGACAGGGAGGGAGCAGTACTTC
CASSFGTGREQYF
>TRBJ1-5|few|.|TRBV4-3
TGCGCCAGCAGCCAAGGAACAGGGCAGGGTCAGCCCCAGCATTTT
CASSQGTGQGQPQHF
>TRBJ1-5|many|.|TRBV7-8
TGTGCCAGCAGCGGAGGCGGGTGGCAAAGCAATCAGCCCCAGCATTTT
CASSGGGWQSNQPQHF
>TRBJ1-1|.|.|TRBV10-3
TGTGCCATCAGCGATGCTGTCCAGGGGAACACTGAAGCTTTCTTT
CAISDAVQGNTEAFF
>TRBJ1-1|many|.|TRBV5-4
TGTGCCAGCGCTCGTTCAACAGGAACTGAAGCTTTCTTT
CASARSTGTEAFF
>TRBJ2-1|.|TRBD2|TRBV7-9
TGTGCCAGCAGCCGAATTACCCCGCGGGAGTACAATGAGCAGTTCTTC
CASSRITPREYNEQFF
>TRBJ2-6|few|TRBD1|TRBV28
TGTGCCAGCACCCCTTTTTCGGGGGACAGGGTAAACTCTGGGGCCAACGTCCTGACTTTC
CASTPFSGDRVNSGANVLTF
>TRBJ2-3|few|TRBD1|TRBV5-1
TGCGCCAGCAGTCCTGGACAGGAAGGGTCAGATACGCAGTATTTT
CASSPGQEGSDTQYF
>TRBJ2-7|.|.|TRBV4-2
TGTGCCAGCAGCCAAGATCTGCGGAGTTACGAGCAGTACTTC
CASSQDLRSYEQYF
>TRBJ2-7|few|TRBD1|TRBV11-3
TGTGCCAGCAGCCAGGGACAGGGGAGGGAGCAGTACTTC
CASSQGQGREQYF
>TRBJ2-1|many|.|TRBV12-3/TRBV12-4
TGTGCCAGCATTCCCCTTGAAAACTCCTACAATGAGCAGTTCTTC
CASIPLENSYNEQFF